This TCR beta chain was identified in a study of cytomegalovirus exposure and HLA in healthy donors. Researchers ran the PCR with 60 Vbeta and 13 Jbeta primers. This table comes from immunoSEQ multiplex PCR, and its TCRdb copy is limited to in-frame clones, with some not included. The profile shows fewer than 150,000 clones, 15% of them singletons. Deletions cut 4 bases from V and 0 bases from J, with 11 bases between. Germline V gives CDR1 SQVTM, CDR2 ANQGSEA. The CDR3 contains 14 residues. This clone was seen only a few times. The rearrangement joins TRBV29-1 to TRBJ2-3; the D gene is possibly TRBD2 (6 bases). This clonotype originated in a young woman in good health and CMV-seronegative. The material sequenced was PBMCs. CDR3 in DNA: TGCAGCGTTGGGGTAGGGACTAGCACAGATACGCAGTATTTT. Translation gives CSVGVGTSTDTQYF.